This TCR beta chain was retrieved from a study of blood T cell repertoires in COVID-19. The wider study: The analysed material was cDNA or gDNA that came from T cells, B-cell-depleted T cells, or PBMCs.

In germline, CDR1 is SNHLY, CDR2 FYNNEI. The length of the CDR3 is 14 residues. The J segment lost 9 bases and the V segment lost 6 bases, leaving 10 bases of the junction unmatched. This clone appeared once. How the authors handled the data: Amplified reference gene primers provided the basis for estimating nucleated cell counts. Sequencing was performed with immunoSEQ multiplex PCR; in TCRdb, only in-frame clones are kept and a portion is missing. The V and J calls and clone size are taken from that table; D and trimming were inferred from the DNA. The sample lists 250,000 or so clones; 75% to 85% were seen once.

Sequencing was done on a sample of peripheral blood. The V and J genes are TRBV2 and TRBJ1-5, with 8 bases matching TRBD1. This receptor was identified in a human donor in a cohort sampled during active COVID-19. CDR3 residues: CASRQTGVAGPQHF. As DNA, the CDR3 is TGTGCCAGCAGACAGACAGGGGTCGCCGGGCCCCAGCATTTT.